This T cell receptor (beta chain) was captured in a study of blood T cell repertoires in COVID-19. Across the whole study: There were acute and convalescent COVID-19 samples, and they came from the United States, Italy and Spain.

This CDR3 region has 16 residues. The V gene lost 0 bases and the J gene lost 4 bases, with 15 bases spanning the gap. TCRdb keeps only in-frame clones here, not all; method: immunoSEQ multiplex PCR. Here the sample spans some 110,000 clones, roughly 80% being singletons. Sequenced material: peripheral blood. This receptor was obtained from a man aged 65-85 years with acute or convalescent COVID-19. The V call is TRBV23-1, the J call TRBJ1-2; weak D call: TRBD1 (6 bases). TRBV23-1 is flagged as an ORF with uncertain function. The chain's CDR3 is CASSQSRAGDVYGYTF. CDR3 coding DNA: TGCGCCAGCAGTCAATCTCGGGCAGGGGACGTCTATGGCTACACCTTC.